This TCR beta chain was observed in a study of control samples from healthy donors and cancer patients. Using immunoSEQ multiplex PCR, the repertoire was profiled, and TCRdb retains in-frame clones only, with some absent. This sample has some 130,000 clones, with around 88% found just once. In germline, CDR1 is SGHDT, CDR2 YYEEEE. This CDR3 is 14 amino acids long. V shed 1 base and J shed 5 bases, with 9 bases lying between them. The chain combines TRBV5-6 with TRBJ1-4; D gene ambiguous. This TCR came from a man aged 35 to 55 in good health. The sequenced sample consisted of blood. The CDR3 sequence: CASSLWQPNEKLFF. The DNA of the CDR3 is TGTGCCAGCAGCTTGTGGCAGCCAAATGAAAAACTGTTTTTT.